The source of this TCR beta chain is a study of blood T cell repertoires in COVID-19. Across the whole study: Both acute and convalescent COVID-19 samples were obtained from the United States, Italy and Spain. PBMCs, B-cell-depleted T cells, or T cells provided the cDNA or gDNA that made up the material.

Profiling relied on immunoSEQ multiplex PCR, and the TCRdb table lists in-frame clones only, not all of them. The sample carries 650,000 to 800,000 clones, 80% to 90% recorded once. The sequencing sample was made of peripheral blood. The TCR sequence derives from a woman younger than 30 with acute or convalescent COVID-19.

The CDR3 coding sequence is TGTGCCAGCAGTTTATCGCGGACAGGGGGCAGGACTGAAGCTTTCTTT. It is translated as CASSLSRTGGRTEAFF. The V gene is TRBV27, the J gene TRBJ1-1; TRBD1 matches at 11 bases. V was clipped by 0 bases and J by 5 bases; unmatched bases: 5. The CDR3 runs 16 residues. CDR1 is MNHEY and CDR2 is SMNVEV in the germline V gene (reference sequence).